This TCR beta chain was recorded in a study of OX40 agonist ivuxolimab in advanced cancers. About the research overall: A male proportion of about 84% was recorded, with mean age about 54 years and range about 20 to 79. Prior anti-PD-1, anti-PD-L1 or anti-CTLA-4 therapy did not bar entry, and roughly 40% had some.

In regard to this clone: Its target is not known.

The assay was immunoSEQ multiplex PCR, and TCRdb's table has in-frame clones only and misses some. Among approximately 39,000 clones listed, 88% were seen once. Blood draws occurred at baseline, cycle 4 day 1, and cycle 7 day 1. Study-wide results and limits: The antigen specificity of the peripheral T cells (those that were expanded) was not determined.

The germline V and J ends were trimmed by 2 bases and 4 bases, with 11 bases remaining between them. Germline V gene data show CDR1 as SNHLY and CDR2 as FYNNEI. The CDR3 extends over 14 amino acids. The specimen comprised CD4+ or CD8+ T cells sorted from blood, sampled in a trial of the OX40 agonist ivuxolimab. The TCR sequence derives from an adult with an advanced solid tumor such as melanoma, head and neck, liver or kidney cancer. The chain has TRBV2 and TRBJ1-1; possible D gene TRBD1, 5 bases. CDR3 DNA sequence: TGTGCCAGCAGTGAAAGGGGAAGCGGCACTGAAGCTTTCTTT. This gives the protein CASSERGSGTEAFF.